The rows below give T cell receptor beta chains drawn from one sample of a study of T cells after posttransplantation cyclophosphamide. Sequencing was performed with immunoSEQ multiplex PCR; in TCRdb, only in-frame clones are kept and a portion is missing. There are roughly 12,000 clones in the sample, none observed a single time. The specimen comprised PBMCs, sampled after allogeneic stem cell transplant with posttransplant cyclophosphamide. The receptors stem from a female patient between 40 and 55 years old who received an allogeneic stem cell transplant from a related donor, was CMV-positive, and had acute GVHD only. Part of the T cells may come from the graft donor. Each CDR3 is given with its conserved first and last residue.

v_call: TRBV10-3
j_call: TRBJ2-5
cdr3_aa: CAAAPLASETQYF

v_call: TRBV7-2
j_call: TRBJ1-4
cdr3_aa: CASSFQVGEKLFF

v_call: TRBV12-5
j_call: TRBJ2-3
cdr3_aa: CASGFGLAVTDTQYF

v_call: TRBV7-3
j_call: TRBJ2-3
cdr3_aa: CASRRGDPTDTQYF

v_call: TRBV7-8
j_call: TRBJ1-2
cdr3_aa: CASSLMQAENYGYTF

v_call: TRBV15
j_call: TRBJ1-5
cdr3_aa: CATSRVLRGGSDQPQHF

v_call: TRBV18
j_call: TRBJ1-1
cdr3_aa: CASTTGVTEAFF

v_call: TRBV27
j_call: TRBJ1-1
cdr3_aa: CASSLRPPRDGRNTEAFF

v_call: TRBV27
j_call: TRBJ2-2
cdr3_aa: CASSSPGLATGELFF

v_call: TRBV5-6
j_call: TRBJ1-5
cdr3_aa: CASSLQNSNQPQHF

v_call: TRBV5-1
j_call: TRBJ2-7
cdr3_aa: CASSRGTSRPYEQYF

v_call: TRBV18
j_call: TRBJ1-6
cdr3_aa: CASSSLGQGSSPLHF

v_call: TRBV7-2
j_call: TRBJ1-1
cdr3_aa: CASSQRTGSGTEAFF

v_call: TRBV5-6
j_call: TRBJ2-1
cdr3_aa: CASSNPGGSYNEQFF

v_call: TRBV5-6
j_call: TRBJ1-4
cdr3_aa: CASSLGTSWGANEKLFF

v_call: TRBV10-3
j_call: TRBJ2-1
cdr3_aa: CAISDGNNEQFF